This T cell receptor (beta chain) was identified during a study of CD8 T cells in Susac syndrome. CDR3 length: 13 amino acids. In germline, CDR1 is SNHLY, CDR2 FYNNEI. Trimming took 6 bases from V and 10 from J; bases not matched to a gene: 9. A word on this clonotype: The antigen is undetermined.

Reverse transcription used roughly 0.5 to 1 ug RNA and random hexamers. Multiplex immunoSEQ PCR targeted 54 Vbeta and 13 Jbeta TCR beta segments. TCRdb called the immunoSEQ multiplex PCR reads again in MiXCR, with one record for every CDR3 protein. The sample contains about 200,000 distinct CDR3 sequences, 95% of which appear only once. Negative magnetic isolation gave CD8+ and CD4+ cells; FACS enriched CD8+ TEMRA. Study conclusions and caveats: In its TCR sequencing and HLA analysis, the study acknowledged that the number of individuals was relatively small.

Sequencing was done on a sample of CD4+ T cells from PBMCs. The sequence was collected from a human donor in good health. V and J are TRBV2 and TRBJ2-3, with 8 bases matching TRBD1. The DNA for the CDR3 is TGTGCCAGCAGCGAGGGGACAGGACAATCGCAGTATTTT. This sequence encodes CASSEGTGQSQYF.